The 18 T cell receptor beta chains below were found in one sample sequenced in a study of Tregs in tolerant kidney transplant recipients. Profiled with immunoSEQ multiplex PCR; TCRdb holds only in-frame clones, not every one. The sample includes about 69,000 clones, 70% to 90% of them seen just once. The specimen comprised CD4+ T cells from blood, sampled before the transplant. Every receptor here comes from a human donor who received a combined kidney and bone marrow transplant.

The count of this clone is one. This chain uses TRBV29-1 with TRBJ1-1; D gene ambiguous. The CDR3 extends over 12 amino acids. V shed 7 bases and J shed 6 bases, with 15 bases lying between them. Germline-derived CDR1 and CDR2 are SQVTM and ANQGSEA. This CDR3 is CSAVADWAEAFF. The CDR3 nucleotides are TGCAGCGCCGTGGCGGATTGGGCTGAAGCTTTCTTT.

The chain links TRBV11-2 to TRBJ1-5; D remains unclear. The CDR3 extends over 15 amino acids. The ends were cut back, 2 bases at V and 0 bases at J, with 8 bases in the middle. Germline V gives CDR1 SGHAT, CDR2 FQNNGV. The CDR3 is CASSLRSHSNQPQHF. The DNA of the CDR3 is TGTGCCAGCAGCTTACGGAGCCATAGCAATCAGCCCCAGCATTTT. Supplemented by reference TRBV11-2 and TRBJ1-5, the full variable domain reads EAGVAQSPRYKIIEKRQSVAFWCNPISGHATLYWYQQILGQGPKLLIQFQNNGVVDDSQLPKDRFSAERLKGVDSTLKIQPAKLEDSAVYLCASSLRSHSNQPQHFGDGTRLSIL.

The genes are TRBV28 and TRBJ1-1; D gene ambiguous. V lost 3 bases to trimming and J lost 11 bases, with 16 bases between them. Germline V CDR1 and CDR2: MDHEN, SYDVKM. The CDR3 loop spans 13 amino acids. The chain's CDR3 is CASSFEALREAFF. DNA of the CDR3: TGTGCCAGCAGTTTTGAAGCCCTCCGAGAGGCTTTCTTT. The complete variable domain, with remaining parts taken from reference TRBV28 and TRBJ1-1, reads DVKVTQSSRYLVKRTGEKVFLECVQDMDHENMFWYRQDPGLGLRLIYFSYDVKMKEKGDIPEGYSVSREKKERFSLILESASTNQTSMYLCASSFEALREAFFGQGTRLTVV.

The V call is TRBV5-1, the J call TRBJ2-1; 11 bases agree with TRBD1. In germline, CDR1 is SGHRS, CDR2 YFSETQ. The V and J ends lost 0 bases and 7 bases, in that order; junction bases with no gene match: 3. The CDR3 extends over 15 amino acids. In nucleotides, the CDR3 is TGCGCCAGCAGCTTGGTTGGGACAGGGGGGAATGAGCAGTTCTTC. Protein: CASSLVGTGGNEQFF.

The chain couples TRBV18 to TRBJ2-7; TRBD2 matches at 14 bases. Germline assignment: CDR1 KGHSH and CDR2 LQKENI. The CDR3 runs 18 residues. Trimming took 2 bases from V and 1 from J; bases not matched to a gene: 7. The CDR3 DNA reads TGTGCCAGCTCACCATGGGGACTAGCGGGAGTTTCATCCTACGAGCAGTACTTC. Protein product: CASSPWGLAGVSSYEQYF.

This clone has a single count. The chain couples TRBV5-1 to TRBJ2-1, with D possibly matching TRBD2 (6 bases). Germline lookup yields CDR1 SGHRS and CDR2 YFSETQ. CDR3 size: 15 residues. The V end lost 2 bases, the J end lost 0 bases, and 9 bases lay between the germline ends. This CDR3 is CASSFLEGSYNEQFF. The CDR3 DNA reads TGCGCCAGCAGCTTCCTGGAGGGCTCCTACAATGAGCAGTTCTTC.

The chain carries TRBV4-2 and TRBJ1-2; D uncertain. The CDR3 is 14 amino acids. Deletions cut 5 bases from V and 6 bases from J, with 16 bases between. Germline V gene lookup returns CDR1 LGHNA and CDR2 YNFKEQ. CDR3 nucleotides: TGTGCCAGCAGCTCTTCGAGTAGAGCGGATGGCTACACCTTC. Translating it yields CASSSSSRADGYTF.

This chain links TRBV27 with TRBJ2-2; 7 nucleotides match TRBD2. The V gene's germline CDR1 is MNHEY and CDR2 SMNVEV (reference sequence). J lost 2 bases, V lost 1 base, and 7 bases had no gene match. This CDR3 has 17 residues. In DNA form, the CDR3 reads TGTGCCAGCAGTTTATATTCGGGACTACTAAACACCGGGGAGCTGTTTTTT. Amino acid sequence: CASSLYSGLLNTGELFF.

The chain is built from TRBV6-5 and TRBJ1-2, with 9 positions matching TRBD1. After removal of 6 bases from V and 4 bases from J, the junction contained 6 bases not matched to a gene. Per germline, CDR1 MNHEY and CDR2 SVGAGI. This CDR3 is built from 14 residues. The CDR3 bases are TGTGCCAGCAGACCGGGACAGGGAAGCTATGGCTACACCTTC. It yields the protein CASRPGQGSYGYTF.

This rearrangement joins TRBV5-1 to TRBJ2-1; 7 nucleotides line up with TRBD2. Germline-derived CDR1 and CDR2 are SGHRS and YFSETQ. The CDR3 spans 16 residues. J gave up 0 bases and V 0 bases, and 3 bases lay outside the gene matches. In nucleotides, the CDR3 is TGCGCCAGCAGCTTGGCCGCTAGCGGCTCCTACAATGAGCAGTTCTTC. This translates into CASSLAASGSYNEQFF.

This chain connects TRBV9 to TRBJ2-1, with TRBD2 matching over 8 bases. CDR3 size: 19 residues. Germline CDR1 reads SGDLS; CDR2 reads YYNGEE. J was trimmed by 1 base and V by 0 bases; bases with no gene match: 12. CDR3 DNA sequence: TGTGCCAGCAGCGTAGCTCGGGACACGACTAGCGAGTCCTACAATGAGCAGTTCTTC. Translated: CASSVARDTTSESYNEQFF.

This chain connects TRBV7-2 to TRBJ2-7; D is undetermined. The germline V gene encodes CDR1 SGHTA and CDR2 FQGNSA. CDR3 size: 14 residues. V lost 1 base and J lost 0, with 7 bases in between. CDR3 DNA: TGTGCCAGCAGCTTAGTCGCTAGCTCCTACGAGCAGTACTTC. This gives the protein CASSLVASSYEQYF.

V usage is TRBV10-3 and J usage is TRBJ1-5, with D unresolved. The germline V gene has CDR1 ENHRY and CDR2 SYGVKD. The CDR3 runs 14 residues. V lost 3 bases, J lost 9 bases, and 15 bases lay in between. The CDR3 reads CAISDQMERGPQHF. The DNA of the CDR3 is TGTGCCATCAGTGATCAAATGGAGCGGGGGCCCCAGCATTTT.

The chain is built from TRBV19 and TRBJ2-6; TRBD1 aligns across 7 bases. The CDR3 runs 16 residues. From germline, CDR1 is LNHDA and CDR2 SQIVND (reference sequence). Trimming removed 4 bases from V and 2 bases from J; junction bases left unmatched: 5. CDR3 sequence (DNA): TGTGCCAGTAGTAAGGAAGACAGGGCTGGGGCCAACGTCCTGACTTTC. It is translated as CASSKEDRAGANVLTF.

This clone was counted between two and nine times. This chain links TRBV27 with TRBJ2-1; TRBD2 aligns across 8 bases. The CDR3 extends over 16 amino acids. The V gene's germline CDR1 is MNHEY and CDR2 SMNVEV (reference sequence). Trimming at V came to 4 bases and at J to 9 bases, leaving 14 bases not matched to a gene. The CDR3 DNA is TGTGCCAGCAGTTCCCCTCCTTTAGCGGGAAGGGGTGAGCAGTTCTTC. This gives the protein CASSSPPLAGRGEQFF.

This clone turned up a few times. The chain uses TRBV2 and TRBJ2-7; TRBD2 agrees at 7 bases. Trimming removed 9 bases from V and 6 bases from J; junction bases left unmatched: 14. CDR1 and CDR2 (germline): SNHLY, FYNNEI. CDR3 size: 14 residues. The CDR3 DNA reads as TGTGCCAGAGGGAGGGCTAGCGGCCCATCCGAGCAGTACTTC. Amino acid sequence: CARGRASGPSEQYF.

The chain employs TRBV6-5 and TRBJ2-3, with D perhaps TRBD1 (5 bases). This CDR3 is built from 16 residues. Germline lookup yields CDR1 MNHEY and CDR2 SVGAGI. Trimming shortened V by 2 bases and J by 6 bases, and 18 bases separated the two germline ends. The CDR3 loop is CASSYVKGSLGDTQYF. The CDR3 nucleotides read TGTGCCAGCAGTTACGTTAAGGGGTCCCTTGGGGATACGCAGTATTTT.

J is TRBJ2-7 and V is TRBV6-4; 8 bases are a match to TRBD2. The CDR3 extends over 13 amino acids. V lost 7 bases to trimming and J lost 5 bases; unmatched junction nucleotides: 7. Germline CDR1 MRHNA, CDR2 SNTAGT. CDR3 in DNA: TGTGCCAGCATTGCGGGAGGTGATGACGAGCAGTACTTC. Protein sequence: CASIAGGDDEQYF.